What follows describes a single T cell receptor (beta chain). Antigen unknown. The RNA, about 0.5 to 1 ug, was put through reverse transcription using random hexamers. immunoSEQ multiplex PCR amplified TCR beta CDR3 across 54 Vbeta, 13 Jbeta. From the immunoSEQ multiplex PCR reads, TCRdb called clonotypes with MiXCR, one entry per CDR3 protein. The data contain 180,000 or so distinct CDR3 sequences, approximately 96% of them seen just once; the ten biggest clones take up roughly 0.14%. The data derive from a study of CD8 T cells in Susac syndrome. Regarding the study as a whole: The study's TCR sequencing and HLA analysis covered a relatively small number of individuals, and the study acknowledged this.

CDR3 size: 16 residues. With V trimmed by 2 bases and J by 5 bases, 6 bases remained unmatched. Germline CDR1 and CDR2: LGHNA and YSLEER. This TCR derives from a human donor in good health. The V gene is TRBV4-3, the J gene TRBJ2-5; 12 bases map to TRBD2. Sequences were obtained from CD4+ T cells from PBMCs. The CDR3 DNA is TGCGCCAGCAGCCAATCTAGCGGGGGGGCCGAGGAGACCCAGTACTTC. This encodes CASSQSSGGAEETQYF.